This T cell receptor (beta chain) was profiled in a study of vaccination and CD4 T cells after COVID-19. Study information: Six males and four females, two of them Hispanic, were enrolled as convalescents. At a median 72 days (range 14 to 241) after dose two, post-vaccine samples were obtained. The peptides that stimulated the cells were overlapping spike peptides from SARS-CoV-2, HCoV-NL63, HCoV-OC43 and HCoV-229E.

Specified treatment: roughly 11-day PBMC culture with coronavirus spike peptide pools or control peptides (ViraFEST assay). This CDR3 comprises 15 residues. From germline, CDR1 is SGHRS and CDR2 YFSETQ. Trimming removed 4 bases from V and 6 bases from J, with 17 bases in between. Sequencing of cultured CD4+ T cell DNA used the Oncomine TCR Beta short-read assay. MiXCR, run by TCRdb on the PCR reads, gives a single entry per CDR3 protein. In the table there are about 9,700 distinct CDR3 sequences, 40% to 65% of which are singletons. Worth noting for this clonotype: Its antigen is unknown.

The receptor's source is a human donor who had recovered from COVID-19. This chain joins TRBV5-1 and TRBJ2-1, with D maybe TRBD1 (6 bases). What was sequenced was CD4+ T cells from blood, cultured in vitro. The CDR3 coding sequence is TGCGCCAGCAGCCAGGGGCCCAGCGGCGCCAATGAGCAGTTCTTC. Translating it yields CASSQGPSGANEQFF. Full variable domain (remainder filled in from reference TRBV5-1 and TRBJ2-1): KAGVTQTPRYLIKTRGQQVTLSCSPISGHRSVSWYQQTPGQGLQFLFEYFSETQRNKGNFPGRFSGRQFSNSRSEMNVSTLELGDSALYLCASSQGPSGANEQFFGPGTRLTVL.